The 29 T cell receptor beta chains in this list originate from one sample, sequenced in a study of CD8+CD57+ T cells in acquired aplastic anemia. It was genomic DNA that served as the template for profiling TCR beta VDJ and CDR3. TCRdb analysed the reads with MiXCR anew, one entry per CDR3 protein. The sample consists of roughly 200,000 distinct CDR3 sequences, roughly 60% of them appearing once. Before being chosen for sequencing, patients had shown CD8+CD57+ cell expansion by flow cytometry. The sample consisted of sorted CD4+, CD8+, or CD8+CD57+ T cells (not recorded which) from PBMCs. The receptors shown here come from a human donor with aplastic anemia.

CDR3 loop: CASSQDLASYEQYF. CDR3 nucleotide sequence: TGTGCCAGCAGCCAAGATCTAGCCTCCTACGAGCAGTACTTC. The rearrangement uses TRBV14 and TRBJ2-7, with a weak D call TRBD2 (5 bases). This CDR3 has 14 residues. Germline values: CDR1 SGHDN, CDR2 FVKESK. Trimming removed 0 bases at V and 0 bases at J, with 6 bases between.

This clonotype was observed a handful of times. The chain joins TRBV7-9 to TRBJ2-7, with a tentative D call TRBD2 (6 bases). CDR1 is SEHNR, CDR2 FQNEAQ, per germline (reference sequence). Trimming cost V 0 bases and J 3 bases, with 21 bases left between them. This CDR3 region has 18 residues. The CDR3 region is CASSLAQVRLGTDYEQYF. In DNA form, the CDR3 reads TGTGCCAGCAGCTTAGCGCAAGTCCGACTAGGGACCGACTACGAGCAGTACTTC.

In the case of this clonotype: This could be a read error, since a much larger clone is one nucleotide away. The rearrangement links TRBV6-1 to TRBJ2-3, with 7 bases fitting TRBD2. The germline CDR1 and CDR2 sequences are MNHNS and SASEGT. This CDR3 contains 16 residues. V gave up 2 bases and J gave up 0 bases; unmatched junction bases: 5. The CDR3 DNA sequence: TGTGCCAGCAGTGAATGGTCGGGGGGTAGCACAGATACGCAGTATTTT. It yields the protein CASSEWSGGSTDTQYF.

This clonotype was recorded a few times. CDR3 nucleotides: TGCAGTGCTAGAGAGAAAACCGGGGAGCTGTTTTTT. As protein: CSAREKTGELFF. The genes are TRBV20-1 and TRBJ2-2; no reliable D call. Between the trimmed V and J ends, which lost 0 bases and 5 bases, there was a span of 4 bases. This CDR3 has 12 amino acids. Per the germline V gene, CDR1 is DFQATT and CDR2 is SNEGSKA (reference sequence).

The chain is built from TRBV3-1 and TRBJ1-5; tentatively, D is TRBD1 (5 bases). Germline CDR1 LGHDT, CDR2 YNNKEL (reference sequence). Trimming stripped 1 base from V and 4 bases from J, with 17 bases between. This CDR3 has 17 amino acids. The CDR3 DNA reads TGTGCCAGCAGCCAAGGATACCCGGGACCTACGAATCAGCCCCAGCATTTT. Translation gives CASSQGYPGPTNQPQHF.

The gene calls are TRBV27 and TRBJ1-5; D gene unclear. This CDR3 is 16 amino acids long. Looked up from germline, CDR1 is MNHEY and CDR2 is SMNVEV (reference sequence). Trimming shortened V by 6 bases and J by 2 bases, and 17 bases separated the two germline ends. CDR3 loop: CASRRERDRGNQPQHF. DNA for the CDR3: TGTGCCAGCAGGCGGGAGAGGGATCGTGGCAATCAGCCCCAGCATTTT.

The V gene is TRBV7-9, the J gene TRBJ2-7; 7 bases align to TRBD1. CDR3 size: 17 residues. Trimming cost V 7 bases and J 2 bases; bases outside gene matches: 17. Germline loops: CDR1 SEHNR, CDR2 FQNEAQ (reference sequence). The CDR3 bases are TGTGCCAGCACCACCTCAAGAGGGACAGCGGAACCCTACGAGCAGTACTTC. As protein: CASTTSRGTAEPYEQYF.

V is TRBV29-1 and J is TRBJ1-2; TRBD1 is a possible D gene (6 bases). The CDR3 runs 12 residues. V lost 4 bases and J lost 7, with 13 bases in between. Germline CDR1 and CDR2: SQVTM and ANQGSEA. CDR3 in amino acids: CSVGGGQSGYTF. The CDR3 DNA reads TGCAGCGTTGGAGGAGGACAGAGTGGCTACACCTTC.

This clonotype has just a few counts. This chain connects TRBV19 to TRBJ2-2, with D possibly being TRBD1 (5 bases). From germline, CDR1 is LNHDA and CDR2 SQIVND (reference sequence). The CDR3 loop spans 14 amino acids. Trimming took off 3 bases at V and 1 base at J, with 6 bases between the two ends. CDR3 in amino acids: CASSMGQNTGELFF. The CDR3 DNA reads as TGTGCCAGTAGTATGGGGCAGAACACCGGGGAGCTGTTTTTT. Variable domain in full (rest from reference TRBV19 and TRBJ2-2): DGGITQSPKYLFRKEGQNVTLSCEQNLNHDAMYWYRQDPGQGLRLIYYSQIVNDFQKGDIAEGYSVSREKKESFPLTVTSAQKNPTAFYLCASSMGQNTGELFFGEGSRLTVL.

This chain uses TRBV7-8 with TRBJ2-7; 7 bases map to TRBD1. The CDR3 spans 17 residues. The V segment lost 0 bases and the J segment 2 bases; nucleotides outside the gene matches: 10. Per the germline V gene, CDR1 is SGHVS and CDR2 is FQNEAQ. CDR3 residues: CASSLALWTGQPYEQYF. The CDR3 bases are TGTGCCAGCAGCTTAGCGCTTTGGACAGGCCAGCCCTACGAGCAGTACTTC.

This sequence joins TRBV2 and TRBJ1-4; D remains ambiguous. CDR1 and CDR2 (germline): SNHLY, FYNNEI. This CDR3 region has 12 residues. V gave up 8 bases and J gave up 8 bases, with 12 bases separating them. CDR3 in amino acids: CASSSQREKLFF. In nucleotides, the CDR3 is TGTGCCAGCTCTTCACAGCGAGAAAAACTGTTTTTT.

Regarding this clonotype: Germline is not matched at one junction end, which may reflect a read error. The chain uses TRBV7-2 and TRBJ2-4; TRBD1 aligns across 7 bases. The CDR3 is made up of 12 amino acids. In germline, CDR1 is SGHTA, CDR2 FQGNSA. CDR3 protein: CASSSPGQKSDF. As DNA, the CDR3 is TGTGCCAGCAGCTCACCGGGACAGAAGTCGGACTTC.

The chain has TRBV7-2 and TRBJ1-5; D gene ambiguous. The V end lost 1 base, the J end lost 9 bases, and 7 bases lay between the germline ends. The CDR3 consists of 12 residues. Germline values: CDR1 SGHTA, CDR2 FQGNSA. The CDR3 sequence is CASSLDVLPQHF. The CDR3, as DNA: TGTGCCAGCAGCTTAGACGTCTTGCCCCAGCATTTT.

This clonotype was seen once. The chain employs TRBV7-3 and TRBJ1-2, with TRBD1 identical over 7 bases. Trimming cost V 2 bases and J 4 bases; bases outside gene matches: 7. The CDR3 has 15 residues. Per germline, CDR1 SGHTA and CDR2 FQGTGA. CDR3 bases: TGTGCCAGCAGCTTAGACAGGGCGCCCGTCTATGGCTACACCTTC. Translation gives CASSLDRAPVYGYTF.

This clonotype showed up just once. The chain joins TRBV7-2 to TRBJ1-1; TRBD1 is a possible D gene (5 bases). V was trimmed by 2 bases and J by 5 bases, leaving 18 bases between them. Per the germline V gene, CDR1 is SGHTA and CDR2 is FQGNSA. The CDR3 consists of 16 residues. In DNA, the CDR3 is TGTGCCAGCAGCTTACCTCTCCGGGGGACGGGGACTGAAGCTTTCTTT. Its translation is CASSLPLRGTGTEAFF.

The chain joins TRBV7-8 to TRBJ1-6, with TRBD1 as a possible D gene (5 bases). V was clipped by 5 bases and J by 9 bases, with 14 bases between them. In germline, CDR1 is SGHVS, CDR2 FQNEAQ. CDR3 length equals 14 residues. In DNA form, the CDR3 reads TGTGCCAGCAGCACCCGGACACGAGGTTCACCCCTCCACTTT. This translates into CASSTRTRGSPLHF.

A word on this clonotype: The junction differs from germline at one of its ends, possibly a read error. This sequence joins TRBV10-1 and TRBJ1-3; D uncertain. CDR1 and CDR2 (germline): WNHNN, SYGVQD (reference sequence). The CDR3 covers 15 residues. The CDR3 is CASSDLGVAGNTVYF. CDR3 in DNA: TGCGCCAGCAGTGATCTCGGGGTCGCAGGAAACACCGTATATTTT.

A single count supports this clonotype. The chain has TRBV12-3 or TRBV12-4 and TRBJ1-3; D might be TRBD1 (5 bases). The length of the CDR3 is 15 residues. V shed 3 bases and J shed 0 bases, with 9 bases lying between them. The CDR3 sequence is CASSFGRASGNTIYF. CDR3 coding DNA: TGTGCCAGCAGTTTCGGCAGGGCCTCTGGAAACACCATATATTTT.

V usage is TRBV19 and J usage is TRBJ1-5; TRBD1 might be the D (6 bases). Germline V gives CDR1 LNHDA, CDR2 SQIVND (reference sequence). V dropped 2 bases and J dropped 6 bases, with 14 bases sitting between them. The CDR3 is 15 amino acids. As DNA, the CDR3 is TGTGCCAGTAGTATATACTTCGGGGGCGGTCAGCCCCAGCATTTT. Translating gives CASSIYFGGGQPQHF.

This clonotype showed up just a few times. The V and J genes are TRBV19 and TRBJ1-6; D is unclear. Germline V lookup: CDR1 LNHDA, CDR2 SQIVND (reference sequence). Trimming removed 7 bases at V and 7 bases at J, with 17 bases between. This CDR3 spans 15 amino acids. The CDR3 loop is CASTDILAANSPLHF. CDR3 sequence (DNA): TGTGCCAGTACGGATATCCTAGCGGCCAATTCACCCCTCCACTTT.

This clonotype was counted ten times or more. The CDR3, as DNA: TGCGCCAGCAGCAACCGACAGGGGTCCTGGATGGGGGGCACCGATGAAAAACTGTTTTTT. Protein product: CASSNRQGSWMGGTDEKLFF. The rearrangement links TRBV4-1 to TRBJ1-4; 8 nucleotides match TRBD1. The germline CDR1 and CDR2 sequences are MGHRA and YSYEKL. The length of the CDR3 is 20 residues. The V gene end was trimmed by 5 bases and the J gene end by 6 bases; junction bases not matched to a gene: 23.

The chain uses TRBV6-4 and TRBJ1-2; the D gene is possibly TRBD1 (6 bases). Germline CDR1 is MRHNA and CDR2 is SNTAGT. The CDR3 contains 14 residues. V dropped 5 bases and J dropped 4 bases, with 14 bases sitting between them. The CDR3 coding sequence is TGTGCCAGCAGTATCCCGGACAGACTCTATGGCTACACCTTC. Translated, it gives CASSIPDRLYGYTF.

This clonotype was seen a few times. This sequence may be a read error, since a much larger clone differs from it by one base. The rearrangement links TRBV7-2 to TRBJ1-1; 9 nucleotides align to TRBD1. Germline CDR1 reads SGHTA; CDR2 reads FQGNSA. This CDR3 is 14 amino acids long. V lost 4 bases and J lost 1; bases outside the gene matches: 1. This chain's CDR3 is CASSSGQGNTEAFF. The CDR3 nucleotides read TGTGCCAGCAGCTCGGGACAGGGGAACACTGAAGCTTTCTTT.

The CDR3 bases are TGTGCCATCAGCAACCAGGGCTCCTATAAGGACAATGAGCAGTTCTTC. Protein sequence: CAISNQGSYKDNEQFF. The J gene is TRBJ2-1, the V gene TRBV10-3, with a weak D call TRBD1 (5 bases). The V gene lost 6 bases and the J gene lost 5 bases, with 20 bases spanning the gap. Germline V gene sequence: CDR1 ENHRY, CDR2 SYGVKD. CDR3 size: 16 residues.

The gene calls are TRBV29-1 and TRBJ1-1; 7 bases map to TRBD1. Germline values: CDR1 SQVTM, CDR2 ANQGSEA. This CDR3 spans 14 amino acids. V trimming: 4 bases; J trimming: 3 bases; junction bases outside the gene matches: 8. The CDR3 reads CSVGSGGGHTEAFF. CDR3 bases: TGCAGCGTTGGGTCAGGGGGGGGCCACACTGAAGCTTTCTTT.

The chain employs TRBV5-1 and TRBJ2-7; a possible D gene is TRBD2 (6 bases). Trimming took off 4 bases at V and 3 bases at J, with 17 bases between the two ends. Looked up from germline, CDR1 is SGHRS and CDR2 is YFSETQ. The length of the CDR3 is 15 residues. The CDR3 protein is CASSISVGGDYEQYF. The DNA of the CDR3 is TGCGCCAGCAGCATAAGTGTCGGCGGGGACTACGAGCAGTACTTC.

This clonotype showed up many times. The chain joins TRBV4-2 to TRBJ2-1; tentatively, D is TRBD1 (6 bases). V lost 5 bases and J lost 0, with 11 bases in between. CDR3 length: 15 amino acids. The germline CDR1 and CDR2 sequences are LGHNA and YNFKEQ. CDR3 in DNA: TGTGCCAGCAGCATAACAGGGAGCTCCTACAATGAGCAGTTCTTC. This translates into CASSITGSSYNEQFF.

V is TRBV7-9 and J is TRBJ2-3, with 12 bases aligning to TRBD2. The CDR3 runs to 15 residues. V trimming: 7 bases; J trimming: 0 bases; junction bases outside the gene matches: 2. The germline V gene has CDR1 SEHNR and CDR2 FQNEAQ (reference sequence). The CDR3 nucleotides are TGTGCCAGCAAACTAGCGGGGGGTAGCACAGATACGCAGTATTTT. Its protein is CASKLAGGSTDTQYF.

This chain's CDR3 is CSVRGVSGYHNYGYTF. In nucleotides, the CDR3 is TGCAGCGTCCGGGGGGTATCGGGTTACCACAACTATGGCTACACCTTC. V gene TRBV29-1 combines with J gene TRBJ1-2; weak D call: TRBD1 (5 bases). This CDR3 is 16 amino acids long. V was shortened by 6 bases and J by 2 bases, with 22 bases between the two germline ends. Germline V gives CDR1 SQVTM, CDR2 ANQGSEA.